This T cell receptor (beta chain) was observed in a study of blood T cell repertoires in COVID-19. Study background: Donors in the United States, Italy and Spain gave samples during acute or convalescent COVID-19. The cDNA or gDNA used as material had been derived from T cells, B-cell-depleted T cells, or PBMCs.

Repertoires were generated with immunoSEQ multiplex PCR, while TCRdb's copy carries only in-frame clones and drops some. The profile shows approximately 100,000 clones, about 91% of them singletons. This clone was counted only a few times. The CDR3 is 16 residues long. J lost 6 bases, V lost 1 base, and 5 bases had no gene match. The germline CDR1 and CDR2 sequences are MGHRA and YSYEKL. Material for sequencing was peripheral blood. The TCR originated in a human donor in a cohort sampled during active COVID-19. The V call is TRBV4-1, the J call TRBJ1-6; 8 nucleotides agree with TRBD1. DNA for the CDR3: TGCGCCAGCAGCCAAGCAGGGGGCGCAACTAATTCACCCCTCCACTTT. It encodes CASSQAGGATNSPLHF.